These 27 T cell receptor beta chains originate from one sample sequenced in a study of tissue T cells after allogeneic stem cell transplantation. Here immunoSEQ multiplex PCR was the method, and the copy in TCRdb shows in-frame clones only, minus some. This table has some 17,000 clones, about 70% appearing once. Specimen: spleen. The receptors here all came from a female BALB/c mouse in good health. MHC haplotype of the strain: H2-d.

Turning to this clone: Genes and germline are mouse. The CDR3: CASSPGLGASAETLYF. The sequenced CDR3 bases are TGTGCCAGCAGCCCGGGACTGGGGGCTAGTGCAGAAACGCTGTAT. V gene TRBV5 combines with J gene TRBJ2-3, with 11 bases that match TRBD2. The CDR3 end falls 1 residue outside the read, so it is completed with the germline J gene. The CDR3 is made up of 16 amino acids. V was clipped by 4 bases and J by 0 bases; unmatched bases: 3. The germline CDR1 and CDR2 sequences are LGHNA and YNLKQL (reference sequence).

Worth noting for this clone: Genes and germline are mouse. The read terminates 1 residue before the CDR3 end, so the remaining end is supplied by the germline J gene. The V and J genes are TRBV5 and TRBJ2-5; 10 positions match TRBD1. CDR1 is LGHNA, CDR2 YNLKQL, per germline (reference sequence). This CDR3 has 14 amino acids. Unmatched junction bases numbered 1, after V lost 1 base and J lost 6 bases. The sequenced part of the CDR3 DNA is TGTGCCAGCAGCCAAGTGGACAGGGGGGACACCCAGTAC. Amino acids: CASSQVDRGDTQY. From start to end, the CDR3 is CASSQVDRGDTQYF.

This clone was seen once. All gene names here are mouse names. The read ends 1 residue early relative to the CDR3; the germline J gene fills the gap. The chain joins TRBV5 to TRBJ1-1, with 7 positions matching TRBD1. J was trimmed by 5 bases and V by 4 bases; bases with no gene match: 1. Germline-derived CDR1 and CDR2 are LGHNA and YNLKQL (reference sequence). This CDR3 contains 12 residues. The covered CDR3 bases are TGTGCCAGCAGCCCGGGACAGACAGAAGTCTTC. It translates to CASSPGQTEVF. The full CDR3 protein is CASSPGQTEVFF.

This clone was detected only once. The gene names given are mouse names. The read falls 1 residue short of the CDR3 end, and the missing part is taken from the germline J gene. The genes are TRBV13-2 and TRBJ2-4, with TRBD1 matching over 11 bases. The CDR3 totals 18 residues. Germline values: CDR1 NNHNN, CDR2 SYGAGS (reference sequence). V shed 1 base, J shed 1 base, and the junction held 8 bases outside the gene matches. The chain's CDR3 is CASGDRDRGRWGQNTLYF. The DNA read from the CDR3 is TGTGCCAGCGGTGATAGGGACAGGGGGAGATGGGGTCAAAACACCTTGTAC.

Points on this clone: The gene symbols are mouse symbols. The CDR3 goes on 1 residue after the read ends, and that part is filled in from the germline J gene. The chain links TRBV20 to TRBJ1-5, with D possibly matching TRBD1 (6 bases). Trimming pared 0 bases from V and 1 base from J, leaving 10 bases between. There are 15 residues in the CDR3. The germline V gene has CDR1 GFQATS and CDR2 STVNSAI. The CDR3 bases that were read are TGTGGTGCTAGGGATCCCGGACAGAACAACCAGGCTCCGCTT. Translating gives CGARDPGQNNQAPL. Given in full, the CDR3 is CGARDPGQNNQAPLF.

The table lists this clone with a few counts. Germline and genes: mouse. Coverage ceases 1 residue before the CDR3 finishes, and the germline J gene fills in the end. The J gene is TRBJ2-1, the V gene TRBV19; 12 nucleotides agree with TRBD2. The CDR3 contains 17 residues. V lost 3 bases to trimming and J lost 4 bases; unmatched junction nucleotides: 8. Germline CDR1 and CDR2: FNHDT and SITEND (reference sequence). The part of the CDR3 DNA that was read is TGTGCCAGCAGTAACCGACTGGGGGGGCGCGGGTATGCTGAGCAGTTC. Translated: CASSNRLGGRGYAEQF. The full CDR3 protein is CASSNRLGGRGYAEQFF.

About this clone itself: Gene names denote mouse genes. Read data end 1 residue before the CDR3 end; the end is taken from the germline J gene. J is TRBJ1-1 and V is TRBV19; unclear D gene. The germline CDR1 and CDR2 sequences are FNHDT and SITEND (reference sequence). V lost 4 bases to trimming and J lost 3 bases, with 4 bases between them. The CDR3 has 11 amino acids. CDR3 amino acids: CASSLHTEVFF. The DNA read from the CDR3 is TGTGCCAGCAGTCTCCACACAGAAGTCTTC.

This clone was found a few times. Mouse names are used for the genes. The CDR3 is cut off 1 residue early in the read; its end comes from the germline J gene. This sequence joins TRBV1 and TRBJ2-7; 11 bases agree with TRBD2. The CDR3 sequence is 14 residues long. CDR1 is NSQYPW and CDR2 is LRSPGD in the germline V gene (reference sequence). With 1 base clipped from V and 4 bases from J, the junction kept 0 bases outside the gene matches. CDR3 sequence: CTCSAGDWGYEQYF. The covered CDR3 bases are TGCACCTGCAGTGCAGGGGACTGGGGGTATGAACAGTAC.

With regard to this clone: The listed genes are named as in mouse. The read comes to an end 1 residue before the CDR3 does, leaving the germline J gene to fill in the end. The chain couples TRBV13-1 to TRBJ2-5, with D perhaps TRBD1 (6 bases). Germline V gene sequence: CDR1 NSHNY, CDR2 SYGAGN. This CDR3 spans 15 amino acids. The V end was cut by 3 bases, the J end by 0 bases, with 11 bases between. The part of the CDR3 DNA that was read is TGTGCCAGCAGTGGCCGGGACAATAACCAAGACACCCAGTAC. Protein sequence: CASSGRDNNQDTQY. The complete CDR3 reads CASSGRDNNQDTQYF.

The sample holds one count of this clone. Genes here carry mouse names. Read coverage stops 1 residue before the CDR3 terminus; the germline J gene supplies the remainder. This chain uses TRBV13-1 with TRBJ1-4; D remains ambiguous. The V and J ends lost 0 bases and 1 base respectively, with 4 bases between them. This CDR3 is 14 amino acids long. CDR1 is NSHNY and CDR2 is SYGAGN in the germline V gene. The part of the CDR3 DNA that was read is TGTGCCAGCAGTGATGACAATTCCAACGAAAGATTATTT. It encodes CASSDDNSNERLF. The CDR3 reads in full as CASSDDNSNERLFF.

For this clone: The genes and germline here are from mouse. The CDR3 end is not reached by the read, which stops 1 residue before it; the germline J gene fills it in. The chain links TRBV14 to TRBJ2-7; TRBD2 matches 12 bases. Germline CDR1 reads SGHDT; CDR2 reads FRDEAV. The junction had 0 bases not matched to a gene; V was cut back by 5 bases and J by 3 bases. This CDR3 has 13 amino acids. CDR3 amino acids: CASRDWGGYEQYF. The CDR3 DNA, read in part, is TGTGCCAGCAGGGACTGGGGGGGCTATGAACAGTAC.

About this clone: Gene names refer to mouse genes. The DNA ends 1 residue before the CDR3 does, and the rest of the CDR3 is filled in from the germline J gene. The chain links TRBV14 to TRBJ2-5, with D unclear. Germline V lookup: CDR1 SGHDT, CDR2 FRDEAV. V was trimmed by 4 bases and J by 2 bases, leaving 8 bases between them. CDR3 length: 13 amino acids. The CDR3 region is CASSTGPQDTQYF. CDR3 bases read: TGTGCCAGCAGTACCGGGCCCCAAGACACCCAGTAC.

Of note for this clone: Genes and germline come from the mouse. The DNA ends 1 residue before the CDR3 does, and the rest of the CDR3 is filled in from the germline J gene. The chain carries TRBV13-2 and TRBJ1-3; D gene unclear. Germline V gene lookup returns CDR1 NNHNN and CDR2 SYGAGS (reference sequence). The V end was cut by 1 base, the J end by 9 bases, with 8 bases between. CDR3 length: 12 amino acids. The CDR3 bases that were read are TGTGCCAGCGGTGATAGAGGGTCTACGCTCTAT. Translated, it gives CASGDRGSTLY. The full CDR3 protein reads CASGDRGSTLYF.

A remark on this clone: Genes and germline are mouse. From the germline J gene comes the end of the CDR3, since the read stops 1 residue before it. This sequence joins TRBV2 and TRBJ1-3; maybe TRBD1 (5 bases). Germline V lookup: CDR1 LGHNA, CDR2 YSYQKL. The CDR3 covers 16 residues. Trimming removed 0 bases from V and 2 bases from J, with 11 bases in between. This CDR3 reads CASSQDQGRAGNTLYF. The DNA read from the CDR3 is TGTGCCAGCAGCCAAGATCAAGGCAGGGCTGGAAATACGCTCTAT.

About this clone: Genes here carry mouse names. The read terminates 1 residue before the CDR3 end, so the remaining end is supplied by the germline J gene. The genes are TRBV29 and TRBJ2-2; 9 nucleotides agree with TRBD1. Germline CDR1 MSHET, CDR2 SYDVDS. The trim removed 7 bases at V and 3 bases at J, leaving 6 bases unmatched. The CDR3 length is 15 residues. The covered CDR3 bases are TGTGCTAGCACCTCCCGGGACAGGGACACCGGGCAGCTCTAC. Translating it yields CASTSRDRDTGQLY. The whole CDR3 is CASTSRDRDTGQLYF.

This clone was seen more than once but under ten times. The gene names here belong to mouse. With the read ending 1 residue before the CDR3 end, the germline J gene is used to fill in that end. This sequence joins TRBV4 and TRBJ2-7; 7 nucleotides line up with TRBD2. The CDR3 loop spans 12 amino acids. Looked up from germline, CDR1 is LGHDT and CDR2 is YNNKQL (reference sequence). V lost 7 bases and J lost 3; bases outside the gene matches: 3. The CDR3 protein is CASIDWVYEQYF. CDR3 bases read: TGTGCCAGCATCGACTGGGTCTATGAACAGTAC.

Notes on this clone: Any gene name here is a mouse gene name. Sequencing ends 1 residue short of the CDR3 end; the germline J gene provides the rest. The J gene is TRBJ1-1, the V gene TRBV13-2; the D is unclear. The V end lost 2 bases, the J end lost 5 bases, and 4 bases lay between the germline ends. The CDR3 is made up of 11 amino acids. The germline V gene has CDR1 NNHNN and CDR2 SYGAGS (reference sequence). The CDR3 loop is CASGDSTEVFF. The CDR3 DNA, read in part, is TGTGCCAGCGGTGACAGTACAGAAGTCTTC.

Regarding this clone: The gene names given are mouse names. The CDR3 end falls 1 residue outside the read, so it is completed with the germline J gene. The chain links TRBV3 to TRBJ2-3, with 9 bases aligning to TRBD2. Unmatched junction bases numbered 9, after V lost 5 bases and J lost 0 bases. The germline V gene has CDR1 SNHLY and CDR2 FYNGKV (reference sequence). The CDR3 consists of 17 residues. The CDR3 loop is CASSVPGTGNSAETLYF. The CDR3 bases that were read are TGTGCCAGCAGCGTCCCCGGGACTGGGAATAGTGCAGAAACGCTGTAT.

Concerning this clone itself: Mouse names are used for the genes. The read ends 1 residue shy of where the CDR3 ends; the end is completed using the germline J gene. V is TRBV5 and J is TRBJ2-5, with 11 bases identical to TRBD1. The CDR3 extends over 17 amino acids. V shed 4 bases and J 5 bases; nucleotides not matched to a gene: 11. Germline V gene lookup returns CDR1 LGHNA and CDR2 YNLKQL (reference sequence). The covered CDR3 bases are TGTGCCAGCAGCCTTCAAACCGCCGGGACAGGGGGAGACACCCAGTAC. Encoded protein: CASSLQTAGTGGDTQY. The full-length CDR3 reads as CASSLQTAGTGGDTQYF.

About this clone: Gene names and germline match the mouse. CDR3 residues: CASSFPGENERLFF. Partial CDR3 DNA: TGTGCCAGCAGTTTCCCAGGGGAGAACGAAAGATTATTT. The chain recombines TRBV14 with TRBJ1-4, with D tentatively TRBD1 (6 bases). The observed sequence ends 1 residue before the CDR3 terminus, with the missing tail filled in from the germline J gene. The CDR3 has 14 residues. Germline assignment: CDR1 SGHDT and CDR2 FRDEAV. V was trimmed by 1 base and J by 5 bases, leaving 9 bases between them.

As for this clone: The genes and germline here are from mouse. Coverage ceases 1 residue before the CDR3 finishes, and the germline J gene fills in the end. This chain links TRBV5 with TRBJ2-7, with 8 bases identical to TRBD2. Germline CDR1 reads LGHNA; CDR2 reads YNLKQL (reference sequence). After removal of 8 bases from V and 6 bases from J, the junction contained 3 bases not matched to a gene. The CDR3 spans 11 residues. The CDR3 loop reads CASGGGREQYF. Incomplete CDR3 DNA: TGTGCCAGCGGGGGGGGCCGTGAACAGTAC.

With regard to this clone: Gene names refer to mouse genes. The CDR3 goes on 1 residue after the read ends, and that part is filled in from the germline J gene. This rearrangement joins TRBV14 to TRBJ2-5; 8 nucleotides agree with TRBD1. Germline loops: CDR1 SGHDT, CDR2 FRDEAV. The CDR3 is made up of 15 amino acids. The ends lost 4 bases at V and 0 bases at J; junction bases unmatched: 4. The CDR3 protein is CASSNRGFNQDTQYF. The sequenced CDR3 bases are TGTGCCAGCAGTAACAGGGGGTTTAACCAAGACACCCAGTAC.

A remark on this clone: Gene labels here are mouse ones. The CDR3 end is not reached by the read, which stops 1 residue before it; the germline J gene fills it in. The chain combines TRBV24 with TRBJ1-5; possible D gene TRBD1, 6 bases. Germline V gene sequence: CDR1 KGHTA, CDR2 FRNEEI. This CDR3 spans 14 amino acids. V was shortened by 4 bases and J by 4 bases, with 11 bases between the two germline ends. Incomplete CDR3 DNA: TGTGCCAGCAGTCCCGGGACAAAAAACCAGGCTCCGCTT. Translation gives CASSPGTKNQAPL. The full-length CDR3 reads as CASSPGTKNQAPLF.

Notes on this clone: Mouse gene names and germline throughout. The read halts 1 residue ahead of the CDR3 end, with the missing end drawn from the germline J gene. V gene TRBV13-1 combines with J gene TRBJ1-6; 7 nucleotides match TRBD1. TRBJ1-6 belongs to the ORF category, with a function that is uncertain. This CDR3 comprises 14 residues. Germline V CDR1 and CDR2: NSHNY, SYGAGN. Unmatched junction bases numbered 3, after V lost 6 bases and J lost 3 bases. The CDR3 sequence: CASKAGGYNSPLYF. The DNA read from the CDR3 is TGTGCCAGCAAGGCAGGGGGCTATAATTCGCCCCTCTAC.

Notes on this clone: The genes and germline here are from mouse. The read is 1 residue too short to cover the CDR3 end, so that end is filled in from the germline J gene. The chain combines TRBV4 with TRBJ1-6; the D is unclear. TRBJ1-6 is an ORF for which the function is uncertain. V gave up 5 bases and J gave up 3 bases, with 2 bases separating them. Germline V gene data show CDR1 as LGHDT and CDR2 as YNNKQL (reference sequence). The CDR3 length is 12 residues. CDR3 residues: CASSLYNSPLYF. The sequenced part of the CDR3 DNA is TGTGCCAGCAGCCTCTATAATTCGCCCCTCTAC.

Worth noting for this clone: The germline and genes are mouse ones. CDR3 DNA, as far as it was read: TGTGCCAGCAGCCAAGACGGGACTGGGGATAACTATGCTGAGCAGTTC. Translated: CASSQDGTGDNYAEQF. Given in full, the CDR3 is CASSQDGTGDNYAEQFF. The genes are TRBV5 and TRBJ2-1, with TRBD2 matching over 10 bases. The CDR3 goes on 1 residue after the read ends, and that part is filled in from the germline J gene. Trimming at V came to 0 bases and at J to 0 bases, leaving 2 bases not matched to a gene. The CDR3 runs 17 residues. Germline V lookup: CDR1 LGHNA, CDR2 YNLKQL (reference sequence).

This clone was observed a handful of times. Gene names follow the mouse nomenclature. The read finishes 1 residue shy of the CDR3 end, and the germline J gene is used to complete it. The chain combines TRBV13-1 with TRBJ2-7; D gene ambiguous. The CDR3 consists of 13 residues. Per germline, CDR1 NSHNY and CDR2 SYGAGN. Deletions cut 1 base from V and 4 bases from J, with 9 bases between. CDR3 sequence: CASSDPGNYEQYF. The covered CDR3 bases are TGTGCCAGCAGTGATCCCGGGAATTATGAACAGTAC.